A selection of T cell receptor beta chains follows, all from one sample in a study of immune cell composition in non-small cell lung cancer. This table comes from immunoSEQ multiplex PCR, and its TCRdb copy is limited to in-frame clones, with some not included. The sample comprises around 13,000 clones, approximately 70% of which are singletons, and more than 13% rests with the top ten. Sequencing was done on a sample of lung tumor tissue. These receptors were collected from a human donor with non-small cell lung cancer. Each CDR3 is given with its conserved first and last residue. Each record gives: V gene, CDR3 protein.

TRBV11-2,CASSLLQGAGELFF
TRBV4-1,CASSQVPSGGYEQYF
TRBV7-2,CASSTASGSPAENTQYF
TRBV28,CASSPVTPLIRYTF
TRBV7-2,CASSLQVSNQPQHF
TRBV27,CASSLKVSRPYNEQFF
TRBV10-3,CATQQTGQNPYGYTF
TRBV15,CATSRQNYNEQFF
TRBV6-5,CATSLSYNQPQHF
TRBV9,CASSPLGTSGSGEQYF
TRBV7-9,CASSAGTSQTYEQYF
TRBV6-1,CASKVAGGEKLFF
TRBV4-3,CASSQDRAIGDNEQFF
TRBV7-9,CASSPGTGGQEKLFF
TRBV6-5,CASSYSNGVGETQYF
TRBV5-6,CASSTDILAGYYEQYF
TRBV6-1,CASRPGPGEKLFF
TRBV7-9,CASSFREGLSGVNIQYF
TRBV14,CASSQQMQGRTRGAFF
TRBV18,CASSPLASDNSPLHF